This passage covers 2 T cell receptor beta chains from one sample sequenced in a study of beta chain features in type 1 diabetes. The isolated RNA, all of it, was reverse transcribed, so expressed TCRB transcripts were what got sequenced. The table came from immunoSEQ multiplex PCR; TCRdb's copy has only in-frame clones and leaves some out. The sample shows approximately 300,000 clones, 11% of them seen only once. The sample taken for sequencing was naive CD4+ T cells from blood. The receptors originated from a woman younger than 45 in good health.

This clone came up a few times. The rearrangement joins TRBV5-6 to TRBJ1-2, with D possibly being TRBD1 (6 bases). Germline CDR1 is SGHDT and CDR2 is YYEEEE. V was clipped by 4 bases and J by 3 bases, with 16 bases between them. The CDR3 is 15 amino acids. Here the CDR3 DNA reads TGTGCCAGCAGCGCGTACAGGGTGGCCTACTATGGCTACACCTTC. It is translated as CASSAYRVAYYGYTF.

The genes are TRBV10-3 and TRBJ2-5; 10 nucleotides match TRBD2. V was pared by 0 bases and J by 4 bases, with 8 bases of the junction left unmatched. The CDR3 extends over 17 amino acids. The germline V gene has CDR1 ENHRY and CDR2 SYGVKD. The CDR3 sequence is CAISESPASGSRETQYF. As DNA, the CDR3 is TGTGCCATCAGTGAGTCTCCGGCTAGCGGGAGTAGAGAGACCCAGTACTTC.